Listed below are T cell receptor beta chains from one sample, sequenced in a study of CD8+ T cells in alopecia areata. Some clones are missing from TCRdb's copy, which holds only in-frame ones; the method was immunoSEQ multiplex PCR. The sample includes some 120,000 clones, approximately 57% of them seen just once. The sequences come from CD4+ T cells sorted from blood, collected at week 4, from a patient treated with tofacitinib. These receptors all come from a human donor with alopecia areata. The CDR3 runs from the conserved cysteine through the conserved F or W. Each record gives: D gene, J gene, V gene, clone size, CDR3 length, CDR3 DNA, CDR3 protein. The D gene is left open where the match is weak. A clone size is listed for some rows: how often the clone was seen (once, few, many), or a class if it is expanded.

>NA|TRBJ1-2|TRBV9|NA|14
TGTGCCAGCAGCGTCCTAGACACCCCCGATGGCTACACCTTC
CASSVLDTPDGYTF
>NA|TRBJ1-5|TRBV5-5|few|16
TGTGCCAGCAGCTTAGCAGGGGCTGAGAACAATCAGCCCCAGCATTTT
CASSLAGAENNQPQHF
>NA|TRBJ1-1|TRBV5-1|few|15
TGCGCCAGCAGCTTGCTAGAGAGCATGAACACTGAAGCTTTCTTT
CASSLLESMNTEAFF
>TRBD1|TRBJ1-1|TRBV29-1|NA|13
TGCAGCGCCCGACAGGGGGGAAACACTGAAGCTTTCTTT
CSARQGGNTEAFF
>TRBD1|TRBJ1-1|TRBV29-1|NA|13
TGCAGCGTGTCGACAGGGATGGAAACTGAAGCTTTCTTT
CSVSTGMETEAFF
>NA|TRBJ1-5|TRBV19|NA|16
TGTGCCAGTAGTATAGTTGCAGGGGAGGCCAATCAGCCCCAGCATTTT
CASSIVAGEANQPQHF
>NA|TRBJ1-1|TRBV30|NA|16
TGTGCCTGGACCGAGAGAAGGGGGATATTGAACACTGAAGCTTTCTTT
CAWTERRGILNTEAFF
>NA|TRBJ2-2|TRBV15|NA|17
TGTGCCACCAGCAGAGATCATCGCGGGGCAAACACCGGGGAGCTGTTTTTT
CATSRDHRGANTGELFF
>TRBD1|TRBJ2-7|TRBV7-3|once|13
TGTGCCAGCAGCGGACAGGGGACCCACGAGCAGTACTTC
CASSGQGTHEQYF
>NA|TRBJ2-7|TRBV30|NA|13
TGTGCCTGGAACCTAGTGCAGGGTTACGAGCAGTACTTC
CAWNLVQGYEQYF
>NA|TRBJ1-2|TRBV4-3|NA|14
TGCGCCAGCAGCCAAGATCCAGGGGAGTATGGCTACACCTTC
CASSQDPGEYGYTF
>TRBD1|TRBJ2-1|TRBV2|NA|14
TGTGCCAGCAGCGCAAAGGGACAGGTCAATGAGCAGTTCTTC
CASSAKGQVNEQFF
>NA|TRBJ2-1|TRBV6-5|few|15
TGTGCCAGCATTCGAACCTCAGGGTTTTCAAATGAGCAGTTCTTC
CASIRTSGFSNEQFF
>TRBD1|TRBJ2-5|TRBV7-9|NA|12
TGTGCCAGCAGCACAGGGGAGGAGACCCAGTACTTC
CASSTGEETQYF
>NA|TRBJ2-5|TRBV29-1|NA|13
TGCAGCGCCGACGCGGGTGTCCAAGAGACCCAGTACTTC
CSADAGVQETQYF
>NA|TRBJ2-7|TRBV4-3|NA|16
TGCGCCAGCAGCCAAGACAGGGCAGGGGATGCCAGCGAGCAGTACTTC
CASSQDRAGDASEQYF
>NA|TRBJ1-1|TRBV27|NA|15
TGTGCCAGCAGCCTCTTCTGGACTGTGAACACTGAAGCTTTCTTT
CASSLFWTVNTEAFF
>TRBD1|TRBJ1-1|TRBV7-3|once|14
TGTGCCAGCAGCCCGACAGGGGAAGACTTGGAAGCTTTCTTT
CASSPTGEDLEAFF
>NA|TRBJ1-4|TRBV23-1|few|16
TGCGCCAGCAGACCCCCCCTTGGGGCGGGGAATGAAAAACTGTTTTTT
CASRPPLGAGNEKLFF
>NA|TRBJ2-5|TRBV5-1|NA|12
TGCGCCAGCAGCGCGGATCAAGAGACCCAGTACTTC
CASSADQETQYF
>TRBD2|TRBJ2-5|TRBV5-4|NA|16
TGTGCCAGCAGCCCGGTGGGGCGGGAGTCGGGTGAGACCCAGTACTTC
CASSPVGRESGETQYF
>TRBD2|TRBJ2-3|TRBV2|NA|15
TGTGCCAGCAGCCGACTAGCGGGAAGCACAGATACGCAGTATTTT
CASSRLAGSTDTQYF
>NA|TRBJ2-3|TRBV4-2|NA|13
TGTGCCAGCAGCTTGGTGGGTACAGATACGCAGTATTTT
CASSLVGTDTQYF
>NA|TRBJ2-2|TRBV28|NA|13
TGTGCCAGCCGCAACAGGGAGACCGGGGAGCTGTTTTTT
CASRNRETGELFF
>TRBD1|TRBJ2-7|TRBV6-5|NA|16
TGTGCCAGCAGTTTGTTCGGGACAGAGAGCTCCTACGAGCAGTACTTC
CASSLFGTESSYEQYF
>TRBD2|TRBJ2-1|TRBV5-4|NA|15
TGTGCCAGCAGCTTGAGGACTAGCGGGCTAAATGAGCAGTTCTTC
CASSLRTSGLNEQFF
>NA|TRBJ2-5|TRBV7-8|few|12
TGTGCCAGCAGCATATCCCAAGAGACCCAGTACTTC
CASSISQETQYF
>TRBD2|TRBJ2-5|TRBV5-1|NA|15
TGCGCCAGCAGCCGTAGCGGGGTGGCAGAAGAGACCCAGTACTTC
CASSRSGVAEETQYF
>NA|TRBJ2-3|TRBV20-1|NA|11
TGCAGTGCTACTCAGGTCCAGAAGCAGTATTTT
CSATQVQKQYF
>TRBD1|TRBJ1-6|TRBV7-2|few|15
TGTGCCAGCAGTGGGGACAGGGGGCGGAATTCACCCCTCCACTTT
CASSGDRGRNSPLHF
>NA|TRBJ1-5|TRBV7-2|NA|15
TGTGCCAGCAGCTTACAGGGAGATTTCAATCAGCCCCAGCATTTT
CASSLQGDFNQPQHF
>NA|TRBJ2-6|TRBV30|NA|12
TGTGCCTGGACGGGTGGGGCCAACGTCCTGACTTTC
CAWTGGANVLTF
>NA|TRBJ1-2|TRBV29-1|once|14
TGCAGCGTCCATCCGGGGGGGCTGGGCTATGGCTACACCTTC
CSVHPGGLGYGYTF
>TRBD1|TRBJ2-4|TRBV7-9|many|14
TGTGCCAGCAGCTCGCGGACAGGCGCGAACATTCAGTACTTC
CASSSRTGANIQYF
>NA|TRBJ2-5|TRBV5-1|few|15
TGCGCCAGCAGCTGGGCGGGGTACTCCCAAGAGACCCAGTACTTC
CASSWAGYSQETQYF
>NA|TRBJ1-1|TRBV5-4|few|15
TGTGCCAGCAGCTTGGACAGGGTTTCGAACACTGAAGCTTTCTTT
CASSLDRVSNTEAFF
>NA|TRBJ2-4|TRBV11-2|few|15
TGTGCCAGCAGCTTAGAACGGGGTGCGGGGTACATTCAGTACTTC
CASSLERGAGYIQYF
>TRBD1|TRBJ1-1|TRBV7-2|NA|15
TGTGCCAGCAGTTCACCGGGACAGGGGGCTAATGAAGCTTTCTTT
CASSSPGQGANEAFF
>NA|TRBJ2-7|TRBV19|few|15
TGTGCCAGTAGTAGATCCGGGACTGGGATTGGGGAGCAGTACTTC
CASSRSGTGIGEQYF
>TRBD1|TRBJ2-2|TRBV5-1|NA|15
TGCGCCAGCAGCCTCGGGACAGGGATCACCGGGGAGCTGTTTTTT
CASSLGTGITGELFF
>TRBD1|TRBJ1-2|TRBV5-6|NA|14
TGTGCCAGCAGGTTAAACCAGGGGGCAGCTGGCTACACCTTC
CASRLNQGAAGYTF
>TRBD2|TRBJ2-2|TRBV9|few|16
TGTGCCAGCAGCACCTATGGGGGACTAGCGGCCGGGGAGCTGTTTTTT
CASSTYGGLAAGELFF
>NA|TRBJ1-1|TRBV29-1|NA|14
TGCAGCGTGGACTCTCGGGGGGCGGCCACTGAAGCTTTCTTT
CSVDSRGAATEAFF
>TRBD1|TRBJ1-1|TRBV10-3|NA|14
TGTGCCATCAGTGATCCGACAGGGGCCACTGAAGCTTTCTTT
CAISDPTGATEAFF
>NA|TRBJ2-1|TRBV2|few|13
TGTGCCAGCACGCCCTATCTAGGCAATGAGCAGTTCTTC
CASTPYLGNEQFF
>NA|TRBJ2-6|TRBV29-1|NA|15
TGCAGCGCTGGGACGGAGAGCTCTGGGGCCAACGTCCTGACTTTC
CSAGTESSGANVLTF
>NA|TRBJ2-7|TRBV6-1|NA|14
TGTGCCAGCAGTGAAGCCAGGACCCGCTACGAGCAGTACTTC
CASSEARTRYEQYF
>NA|TRBJ2-7|TRBV2|NA|11
TGTGCCAGCAGCGGACACATCGAGCAGTACTTC
CASSGHIEQYF